The next 8 T cell receptor beta chains were all read from a single sample in a study of human T cells and chemical hapten exposure (dated by TCRdb to 2020 to 2022). The sample's time point label, in plain terms: patch test 2, 6 weeks after DPC sensitization. This specimen's treatment or condition label, per the study, means: therapeutic diphenylcyclopropenone sensitization with weekly scalp DPC. The library was made by RACE. The sample was run on a NextSeq 500. The public reads were quality trimmed at Q25 with fastp and then assembled into clones with MiXCR by TCRdb, keeping productive beta chains. Duplicate CDR3 protein sequences are folded into a single record with the most common DNA and genes. The sample records around 130,000 distinct CDR3 sequences, approximately 10% of which are singletons. 1.2% to 1.5% of the sample lies in the top ten. The source material was whole blood, sampled in connection with sensitization to the hapten diphenylcyclopropenone (DPC). The receptors here all came from a woman between 45 and 65 years old with alopecia areata. Some clones in this sample may be carry-over from other donors' samples.

The rearrangement joins TRBV19 to TRBJ2-2; D perhaps matches TRBD1 (5 bases). This CDR3 comprises 13 residues. Trimming left V 5 bases short and J 7 bases short, with 11 bases between. Looked up from germline, CDR1 is LNHDA and CDR2 is SQIVND (reference sequence). CDR3 coding DNA: TGTGCCAGTAGTTTAAGACAGCTCGGGGAGCTGTTTTTT. As protein: CASSLRQLGELFF.

This clonotype has at least ten counts. The genes are TRBV10-2 and TRBJ2-5, with D possibly TRBD1 on 6 matching bases. The germline CDR1 and CDR2 sequences are WSHSY and SAAADI. Between the trimmed V and J ends, which lost 6 bases and 3 bases, there was a span of 14 bases. The CDR3 totals 14 residues. CDR3 coding DNA: TGCGCCAGCAGCGCTACAGGGCCCAAAGAGACCCAGTACTTC. It codes for CASSATGPKETQYF.

The rearrangement uses TRBV12-3 or TRBV12-4 and TRBJ2-3; TRBD2 matches 9 bases. This CDR3 is 17 amino acids long. V dropped 0 bases and J dropped 7; count of bases not matched to a gene: 11. The CDR3: CASSLARSSGVRNTQYF. CDR3 DNA sequence: TGTGCCAGCAGTTTAGCGAGGTCTAGCGGGGTCAGAAATACGCAGTATTTT.

There are many counts of this clonotype. The CDR3 region has the DNA TGTGCCAGCAGCAAAGACGGGGTGGGCGGGAGGACAGATACGCAGTATTTT. This codes for CASSKDGVGGRTDTQYF. V usage is TRBV21-1 and J usage is TRBJ2-3; the DNA was not compared with TRBD2, the D call given in the table. TRBV21-1 is an annotated pseudogene. There are 17 residues in the CDR3.

V and J are TRBV20-1 and TRBJ1-2; weak D call: TRBD1 (5 bases). CDR3 length: 14 amino acids. In germline, CDR1 is DFQATT, CDR2 SNEGSKA (reference sequence). V lost 5 bases, J lost 4 bases, and 17 bases lay in between. CDR3 sequence reads: CSAPDPGTGYGYTF. The CDR3 nucleotides are TGCAGTGCTCCCGATCCCGGGACTGGCTATGGCTACACCTTC.

A few counts support this clonotype. The chain recombines TRBV20-1 with TRBJ1-4; D is uncertain. The CDR3 length is 12 residues. Germline V gene sequence: CDR1 DFQATT, CDR2 SNEGSKA (reference sequence). V was shortened by 1 base and J by 7 bases, with 7 bases between the two germline ends. In nucleotides, the CDR3 is TGCAGTGCTAGAGTTGGAGCTGAAAAACTGTTTTTT. This sequence encodes CSARVGAEKLFF.

This clonotype was counted many times. The CDR3 DNA is TGTGCCATCAGTGATGTAGGACAGATCTATGGCTACACCTTC. Protein sequence: CAISDVGQIYGYTF. The rearrangement links TRBV10-3 to TRBJ1-2, with D maybe TRBD1 (6 bases). V dropped 3 bases and J dropped 4 bases, with 12 bases sitting between them. There are 14 residues in the CDR3. The germline CDR1 and CDR2 sequences are ENHRY and SYGVKD.

The CDR3 is CASRTTTGFIQPQHF. CDR3 DNA sequence: TGTGCCAGCAGAACAACCACAGGGTTTATACAGCCCCAGCATTTT. This chain joins TRBV19 and TRBJ1-5; possible D gene TRBD1, 6 bases. The CDR3 has 15 residues. Trimming stripped 9 bases from V and 7 bases from J, with 22 bases between. CDR1 LNHDA and CDR2 SQIVND come from the germline V gene (reference sequence).